The present TCR beta chain was sequenced within a study of blood T cell repertoires in COVID-19. Whole-study context: Samples representing acute and convalescent COVID-19 were sourced from the United States, Italy and Spain. The analysed material was cDNA or gDNA that came from T cells, B-cell-depleted T cells, or PBMCs.

In the source study's methods: Amplification of reference gene primers was used by the study to estimate nucleated cell counts. The method was immunoSEQ multiplex PCR; TCRdb's version includes in-frame clones alone and lacks a portion of them. V and J calls and clone size are those listed in that table; D and trimming were worked out from the DNA. The repertoire has some 34,000 clones, more than 80% of them found once; the top ten carry about 7%. CDR3 length: 14 residues. The V end was cut by 2 bases, the J end by 7 bases, with 13 bases between. Germline CDR1 reads SGHDT; CDR2 reads YYEEEE. The receptor's source is a human donor in a cohort sampled during active COVID-19. The chain employs TRBV5-6 and TRBJ1-5; TRBD1 might be the D (5 bases). The sequenced sample consisted of peripheral blood. The CDR3 sequence is CASSLGGAGQPQHF. In DNA form, the CDR3 reads TGTGCCAGCAGCTTAGGAGGGGCGGGACAGCCCCAGCATTTT.